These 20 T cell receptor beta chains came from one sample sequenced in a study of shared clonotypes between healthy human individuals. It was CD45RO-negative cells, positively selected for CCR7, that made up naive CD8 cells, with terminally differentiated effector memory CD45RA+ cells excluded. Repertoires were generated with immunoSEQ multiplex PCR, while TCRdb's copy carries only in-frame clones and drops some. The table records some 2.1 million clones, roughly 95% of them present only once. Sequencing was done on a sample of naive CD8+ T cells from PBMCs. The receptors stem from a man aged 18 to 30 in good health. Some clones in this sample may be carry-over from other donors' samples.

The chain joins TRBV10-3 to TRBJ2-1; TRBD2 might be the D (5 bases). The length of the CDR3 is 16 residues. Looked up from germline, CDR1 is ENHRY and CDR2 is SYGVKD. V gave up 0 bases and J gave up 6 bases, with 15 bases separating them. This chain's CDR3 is CAISESREIPSNEQFF. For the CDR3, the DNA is TGTGCCATCAGTGAGTCGAGGGAGATCCCGTCCAATGAGCAGTTCTTC.

Written as DNA, the CDR3 is TGTGCCAGCAGACTAGGGTCGGGTGACGCTAACTATGGCTACACCTTC. Its protein is CASRLGSGDANYGYTF. The chain carries TRBV13 and TRBJ1-2; D gene unclear. Trimming cost V 6 bases and J 0 bases, with 17 bases left between them. Germline CDR1 PRHDT, CDR2 FYEKMQ (reference sequence). This CDR3 has 16 amino acids.

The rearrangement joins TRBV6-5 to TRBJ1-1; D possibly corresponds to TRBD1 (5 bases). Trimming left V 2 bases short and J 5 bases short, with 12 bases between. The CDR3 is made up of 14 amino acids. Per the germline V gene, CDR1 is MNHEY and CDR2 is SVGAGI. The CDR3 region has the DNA TGTGCCAGCAGTTACGGAGGGGAGGAAACTGAAGCTTTCTTT. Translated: CASSYGGEETEAFF.

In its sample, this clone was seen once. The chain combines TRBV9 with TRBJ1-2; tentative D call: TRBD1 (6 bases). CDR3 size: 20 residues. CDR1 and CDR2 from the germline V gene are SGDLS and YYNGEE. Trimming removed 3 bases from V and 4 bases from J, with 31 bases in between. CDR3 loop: CASSATGGAHRIGQTYGYTF. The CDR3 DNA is TGTGCCAGCAGCGCAACTGGGGGGGCCCATAGAATCGGACAGACCTATGGCTACACCTTC.

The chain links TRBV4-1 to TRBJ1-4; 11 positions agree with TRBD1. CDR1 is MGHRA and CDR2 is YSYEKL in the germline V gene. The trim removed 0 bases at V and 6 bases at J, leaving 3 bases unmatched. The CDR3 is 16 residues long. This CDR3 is CASSQEGTGGDEKLFF. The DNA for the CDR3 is TGCGCCAGCAGCCAAGAGGGGACAGGGGGGGATGAAAAACTGTTTTTT.

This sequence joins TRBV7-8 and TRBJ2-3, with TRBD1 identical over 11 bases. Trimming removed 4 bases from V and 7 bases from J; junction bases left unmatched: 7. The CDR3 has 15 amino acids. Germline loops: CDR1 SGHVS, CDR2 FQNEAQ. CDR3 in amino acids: CASSSRTGGDYTQYF. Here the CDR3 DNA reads TGTGCCAGCAGCTCTCGGACAGGGGGCGATTATACGCAGTATTTT.

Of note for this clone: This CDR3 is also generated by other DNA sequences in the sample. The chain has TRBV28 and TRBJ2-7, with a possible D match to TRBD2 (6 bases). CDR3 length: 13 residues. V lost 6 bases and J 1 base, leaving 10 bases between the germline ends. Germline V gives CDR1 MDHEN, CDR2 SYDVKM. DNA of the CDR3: TGTGCCAGCAGGGGACTCCTATCCTACGAGCAGTACTTC. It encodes CASRGLLSYEQYF.

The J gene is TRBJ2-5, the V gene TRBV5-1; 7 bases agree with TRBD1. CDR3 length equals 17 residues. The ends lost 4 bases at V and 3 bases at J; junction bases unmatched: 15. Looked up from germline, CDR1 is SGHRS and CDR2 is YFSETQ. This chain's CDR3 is CASSQITGVRTKETQYF. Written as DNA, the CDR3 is TGCGCCAGCAGCCAAATAACAGGGGTTAGGACGAAAGAGACCCAGTACTTC.

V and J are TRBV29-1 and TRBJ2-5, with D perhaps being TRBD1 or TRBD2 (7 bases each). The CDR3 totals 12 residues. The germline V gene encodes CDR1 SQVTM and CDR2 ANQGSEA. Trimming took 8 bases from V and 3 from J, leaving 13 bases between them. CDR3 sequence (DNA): TGCAGCTCAGGGGGGGGCGAAGAGACCCAGTACTTC. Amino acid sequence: CSSGGGEETQYF.

The CDR3 protein is CASSSTPSAYEQYF. Written as DNA, the CDR3 is TGTGCCAGCAGCAGCACCCCAAGCGCCTACGAGCAGTACTTC. The chain uses TRBV13 and TRBJ2-7; no definite D call. From germline, CDR1 is PRHDT and CDR2 FYEKMQ (reference sequence). The CDR3 contains 14 residues. The V end lost 5 bases, the J end lost 2 bases, and 13 bases lay between the germline ends.

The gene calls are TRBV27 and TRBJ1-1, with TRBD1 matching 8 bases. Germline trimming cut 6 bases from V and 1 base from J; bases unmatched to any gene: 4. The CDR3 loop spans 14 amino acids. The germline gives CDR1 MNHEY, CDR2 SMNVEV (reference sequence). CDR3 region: CASRSGQGNTEAFF. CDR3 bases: TGTGCCAGCAGATCCGGACAGGGGAACACTGAAGCTTTCTTT.

CDR3 loop: CASTRGWGDYEQYF. The CDR3 DNA reads TGTGCCAGTACCCGAGGCTGGGGGGACTACGAGCAGTACTTC. The genes are TRBV19 and TRBJ2-7; D possibly corresponds to TRBD2 (6 bases). CDR1 and CDR2 (germline): LNHDA, SQIVND (reference sequence). The CDR3 runs to 14 residues. V was trimmed by 7 bases and J by 3 bases, leaving 16 bases between them.

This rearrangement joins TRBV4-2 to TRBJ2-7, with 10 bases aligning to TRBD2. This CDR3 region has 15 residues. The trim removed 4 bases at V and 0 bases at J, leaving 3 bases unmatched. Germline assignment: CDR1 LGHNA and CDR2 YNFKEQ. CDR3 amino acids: CASSRGLADSYEQYF. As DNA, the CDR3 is TGTGCCAGCAGCCGAGGACTAGCGGACTCCTACGAGCAGTACTTC.

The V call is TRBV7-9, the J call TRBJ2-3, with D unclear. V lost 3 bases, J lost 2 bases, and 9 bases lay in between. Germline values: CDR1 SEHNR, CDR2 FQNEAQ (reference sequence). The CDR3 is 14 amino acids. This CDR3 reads CASSFLAATDTQYF. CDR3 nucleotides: TGTGCCAGCAGCTTCTTGGCCGCCACAGATACGCAGTATTTT.

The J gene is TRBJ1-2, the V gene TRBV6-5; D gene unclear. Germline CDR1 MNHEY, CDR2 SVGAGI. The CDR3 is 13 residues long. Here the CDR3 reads CVTGSHLGYGYTF. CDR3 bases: TGTGTCACCGGTTCCCACCTTGGCTATGGCTACACCTTC.

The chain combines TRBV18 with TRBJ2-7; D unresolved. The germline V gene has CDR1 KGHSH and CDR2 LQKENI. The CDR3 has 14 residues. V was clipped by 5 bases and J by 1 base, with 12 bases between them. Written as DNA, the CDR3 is TGTGCCAGCTCAGTGAAGGGCTGGTCCTACGAGCAGTACTTC. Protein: CASSVKGWSYEQYF.

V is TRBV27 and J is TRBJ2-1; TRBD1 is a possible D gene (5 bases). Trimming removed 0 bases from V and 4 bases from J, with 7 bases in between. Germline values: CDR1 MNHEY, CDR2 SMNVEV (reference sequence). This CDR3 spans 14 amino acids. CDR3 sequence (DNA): TGTGCCAGCAGTTTATCCAGGGTATACAATGAGCAGTTCTTC. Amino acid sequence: CASSLSRVYNEQFF.

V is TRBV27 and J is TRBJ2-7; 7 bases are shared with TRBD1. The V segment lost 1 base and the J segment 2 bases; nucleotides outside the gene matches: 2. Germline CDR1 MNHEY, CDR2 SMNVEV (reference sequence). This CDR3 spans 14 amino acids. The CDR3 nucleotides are TGTGCCAGCAGTTTATACAGGGGTACCTACGAGCAGTACTTC. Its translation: CASSLYRGTYEQYF.

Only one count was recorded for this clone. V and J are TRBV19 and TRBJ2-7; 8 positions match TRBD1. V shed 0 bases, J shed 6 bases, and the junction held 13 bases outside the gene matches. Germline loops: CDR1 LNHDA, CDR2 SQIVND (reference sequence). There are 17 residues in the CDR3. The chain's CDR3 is CASSIDLRTGLGGEQYF. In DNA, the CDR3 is TGTGCCAGTAGTATAGACCTACGGACAGGGTTGGGCGGCGAGCAGTACTTC.

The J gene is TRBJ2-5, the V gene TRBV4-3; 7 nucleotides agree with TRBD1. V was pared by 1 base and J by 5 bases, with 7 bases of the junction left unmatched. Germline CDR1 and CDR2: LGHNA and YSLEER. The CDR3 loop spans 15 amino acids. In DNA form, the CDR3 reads TGCGCCAGCAGCCAAGGACAGGGTTGGAGCGAGACCCAGTACTTC. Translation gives CASSQGQGWSETQYF.